These 24 T cell receptor beta chains were sequenced from one sample in a study of T cell repertoires in cytomegalovirus infection. Their antigens are not known. TCRdb recomputed calls from the reads with MiXCR, one row per CDR3 protein. The sample yields 250,000 to 400,000 distinct CDR3 sequences, approximately 25% seen once. This specimen was cultured PBMCs, taken from culture after CMV antigen stimulation. The receptor set was obtained from a human donor in good health (CMV status not recorded). Some clones in this sample may be carry-over from other donors' samples.

This chain connects TRBV7-8 to TRBJ2-5; D is ambiguous. From germline, CDR1 is SGHVS and CDR2 FQNEAQ. Trimming removed 2 bases from V and 1 base from J, with 8 bases in between. CDR3 size: 14 residues. The CDR3 spells CASSLHSGQETQYF. Written as DNA, the CDR3 is TGTGCCAGCAGCTTACATTCGGGCCAAGAGACCCAGTACTTC.

This clonotype was detected a few times. This chain joins TRBV6-2 or TRBV6-3 and TRBJ2-5; 7 bases fit TRBD2. In germline, CDR1 is MNHEY, CDR2 SVGEGT. Trimming at V came to 0 bases and at J to 2 bases, leaving 6 bases not matched to a gene. This CDR3 is 16 amino acids long. The CDR3 here is CASSYSGRAKQETQYF. For the CDR3, the DNA is TGTGCCAGCAGTTACTCGGGGAGGGCCAAACAAGAGACCCAGTACTTC.

CDR3 bases: TGTGCCAGCAGCCCCGATGCCGGTCAAGAGACCCAGTACTTC. Translated, it gives CASSPDAGQETQYF. V gene TRBV7-2 combines with J gene TRBJ2-5, with unresolved D. The CDR3 loop spans 14 amino acids. The germline V gene encodes CDR1 SGHTA and CDR2 FQGNSA. With 5 bases removed from V and 2 bases from J, the gap between germline ends came to 12 bases.

This clonotype was seen a handful of times. The chain recombines TRBV6-5 with TRBJ2-7; D may be TRBD2 (6 bases). The ends were cut back, 0 bases at V and 6 bases at J, with 21 bases in the middle. Germline V CDR1 and CDR2: MNHEY, SVGAGI. CDR3 size: 17 residues. The CDR3 region has the DNA TGTGCCAGCAGTTACTCTCTGCAGGAGGGCCAGGTCAGCGAGCAGTACTTC. Protein product: CASSYSLQEGQVSEQYF.

This chain connects TRBV9 to TRBJ1-1; D is ambiguous. This CDR3 spans 13 amino acids. Germline V CDR1 and CDR2: SGDLS, YYNGEE. The V and J ends lost 0 bases and 5 bases respectively, with 8 bases between them. The CDR3 region is CASSVALETEAFF. The CDR3 nucleotides are TGTGCCAGCAGCGTAGCTCTAGAAACTGAAGCTTTCTTT.

There are many counts of this clonotype. This chain links TRBV7-2 with TRBJ1-6, with D possibly TRBD1 on 6 matching bases. The CDR3 sequence is 15 residues long. CDR1 and CDR2 from the germline V gene are SGHTA and FQGNSA. V lost 3 bases to trimming and J lost 10 bases, with 16 bases between them. CDR3 sequence: CASSFSAGEGSPLHF. As DNA, the CDR3 is TGTGCCAGCAGCTTTTCCGCAGGGGAGGGATCACCCCTCCACTTT.

In its sample, this clonotype was seen a few times. The chain uses TRBV7-2 and TRBJ2-3, with D possibly matching TRBD1 (5 bases). The V and J ends lost 5 bases and 0 bases respectively, with 12 bases between them. CDR1 SGHTA and CDR2 FQGNSA come from the germline V gene. CDR3 length equals 15 residues. CDR3 nucleotide sequence: TGTGCCAGCAGCCAAGACAGCCCTAGCACAGATACGCAGTATTTT. It specifies CASSQDSPSTDTQYF.

In this sample, this clonotype turned up a few times. The chain is built from TRBV7-9 and TRBJ2-7, with 12 positions matching TRBD2. V shed 1 base, J shed 5 bases, and the junction held 3 bases outside the gene matches. Germline V gene data show CDR1 as SEHNR and CDR2 as FQNEAQ (reference sequence). This CDR3 spans 15 amino acids. The DNA of the CDR3 is TGTGCCAGCAGCTTAGTGACTAGCGGGAGAGACGAGCAGTACTTC. Translating gives CASSLVTSGRDEQYF.

The chain combines TRBV7-3 with TRBJ2-3, with D perhaps TRBD2 (5 bases). With 5 bases removed from V and 1 base from J, the gap between germline ends came to 7 bases. Per germline, CDR1 SGHTA and CDR2 FQGTGA. The CDR3 is made up of 13 amino acids. DNA for the CDR3: TGTGCCAGCAGCGGGAGCGGCACAGATACGCAGTATTTT. Translating it yields CASSGSGTDTQYF.

This clonotype was seen only a few times. V usage is TRBV4-2 and J usage is TRBJ2-7; a weak D match, TRBD1 (6 bases). The V gene's germline CDR1 is LGHNA and CDR2 YNFKEQ. The CDR3 extends over 16 amino acids. The V end lost 1 base, the J end lost 2 bases, and 15 bases lay between the germline ends. The CDR3 sequence is CASSQGLIGQTYEQYF. DNA for the CDR3: TGTGCCAGCAGCCAAGGCCTTATCGGACAGACCTACGAGCAGTACTTC.

This clonotype was seen a few times. Written as DNA, the CDR3 is TGTGCCAGCAGTGATGGGGGGGCGCTGCTCGAGCAGTACTTC. Its protein is CASSDGGALLEQYF. This chain joins TRBV2 and TRBJ2-7, with D tentatively TRBD2 (7 bases). CDR1 is SNHLY, CDR2 FYNNEI, per germline. CDR3 length equals 14 residues. V shed 3 bases and J shed 6 bases, with 15 bases lying between them. The variable domain in full, with the rest retrieved from reference TRBV2 and TRBJ2-7, is EPEVTQTPSHQVTQMGQEVILRCVPISNHLYFYWYRQILGQKVEFLVSFYNNEISEKSEIFDDQFSVERPDGSNFTLKIRSTKLEDSAMYFCASSDGGALLEQYFGPGTRLTVT.

This clonotype was recorded at least ten times. V gene TRBV7-2 combines with J gene TRBJ2-5; TRBD1 matches at 9 bases. The CDR3 length is 15 residues. Germline values: CDR1 SGHTA, CDR2 FQGNSA. V trimming: 5 bases; J trimming: 5 bases; junction bases outside the gene matches: 9. In DNA form, the CDR3 reads TGTGCCAGCAGCACGGTACAGGGGGCCGAGGAGACCCAGTACTTC. This encodes CASSTVQGAEETQYF.

The rearrangement joins TRBV5-1 to TRBJ2-5; D gene uncertain. The CDR3 totals 16 residues. The V and J ends lost 2 bases and 2 bases respectively, with 16 bases between them. Germline-derived CDR1 and CDR2 are SGHRS and YFSETQ. CDR3 in amino acids: CASSLIPRRIQETQYF. DNA of the CDR3: TGCGCCAGCAGCTTAATACCGAGACGGATTCAAGAGACCCAGTACTTC.

This clonotype was detected ten times or more. The chain uses TRBV19 and TRBJ2-5; TRBD1 aligns across 8 bases. Trimming at V came to 3 bases and at J to 4 bases, leaving 7 bases not matched to a gene. The CDR3 length is 15 residues. The V gene's germline CDR1 is LNHDA and CDR2 SQIVND (reference sequence). The CDR3, as DNA: TGTGCCAGTAGTATTGCCAGGGGGCGCGGAGAGACCCAGTACTTC. Translation gives CASSIARGRGETQYF.

This chain connects TRBV30 to TRBJ1-4; tentative D call: TRBD1 (5 bases). The CDR3 sequence is 14 residues long. Germline assignment: CDR1 GTSNPN and CDR2 SVGIG (reference sequence). Trimming left V 0 bases short and J 5 bases short, with 10 bases between. CDR3 DNA: TGTGCCTGGAGTGTGGGACGGCCGAATGAAAAACTGTTTTTT. It specifies CAWSVGRPNEKLFF.

This clonotype was detected many times. V is TRBV6-2 or TRBV6-3 and J is TRBJ2-1, with D possibly being TRBD2 (6 bases). V was shortened by 6 bases and J by 1 base, with 22 bases between the two germline ends. Looked up from germline, CDR1 is MNHEY and CDR2 is SVGEGT. The CDR3 length is 18 residues. In DNA form, the CDR3 reads TGTGCCAGCAGGAGGGGATCCCCGGTTGGGGGGTCCTACAATGAGCAGTTCTTC. Its translation: CASRRGSPVGGSYNEQFF.

J is TRBJ1-4 and V is TRBV4-1; tentatively, D is TRBD1 (5 bases). The CDR3 length is 15 residues. V was clipped by 0 bases and J by 6 bases, with 11 bases between them. Germline CDR1 and CDR2: MGHRA and YSYEKL. CDR3 region: CASSQDGGGDEKLFF. Written as DNA, the CDR3 is TGCGCCAGCAGCCAAGATGGTGGGGGAGATGAAAAACTGTTTTTT.

This clonotype has more than one count but fewer than ten. J is TRBJ2-5 and V is TRBV10-3; possible D gene TRBD2, 5 bases. The CDR3 consists of 13 residues. The germline V and J ends were trimmed by 2 bases and 4 bases, with 8 bases remaining between them. Germline CDR1 reads ENHRY; CDR2 reads SYGVKD. The CDR3 loop is CAISERGSETQYF. The CDR3 coding sequence is TGTGCCATCAGTGAGCGGGGATCAGAGACCCAGTACTTC.

This clonotype showed up just a few times. A read error may account for a junction end that differs from germline. The chain employs TRBV7-7 and TRBJ2-2; tentatively, D is TRBD2 (6 bases). Germline V gives CDR1 SSHAT, CDR2 FNYEAQ (reference sequence). The CDR3 covers 15 residues. DNA for the CDR3: TGTGCTAGCAGCTTTGGCGGGATGGACACCGGGGAGCTGTTTTTT. It yields the protein CASSFGGMDTGELFF.

This clonotype was counted only a few times. This chain uses TRBV5-7 with TRBJ1-2; D perhaps matches TRBD1 (6 bases). TRBV5-7 is sorted into the ORF group, with uncertain function. This CDR3 is 16 amino acids long. Trimming took 2 bases from V and 4 from J, leaving 18 bases between them. The CDR3 coding sequence is TGTGCCAGCAGCTTAAGTTTGAAGGGGGAATCCTATGGCTACACCTTC. Its protein is CASSLSLKGESYGYTF.

The rearrangement links TRBV6-2 or TRBV6-3 to TRBJ2-1; 9 bases match TRBD1. The CDR3 contains 14 residues. Germline CDR1 and CDR2: MNHEY and SVGEGT. Losses at the gene ends were 5 bases for V and 7 bases for J; bases not matched to a gene: 6. The CDR3 region is CASSTGTGQNEQFF. The CDR3 DNA sequence: TGTGCCAGCAGTACGGGGACAGGGCAAAATGAGCAGTTCTTC.

The chain links TRBV11-1 to TRBJ2-4; D possibly uses TRBD1 or TRBD2 (5 bases each). Germline loops: CDR1 SGHAT, CDR2 FQDESV (reference sequence). CDR3 length: 13 amino acids. Trimming pared 4 bases from V and 9 bases from J, leaving 13 bases between. The DNA of the CDR3 is TGTGCCAGCAGCTCCTGGGGGACGCGCATTCAGTACTTC. The encoded protein is CASSSWGTRIQYF.

Ten or more counts support this clonotype. This chain links TRBV6-2 or TRBV6-3 with TRBJ2-7; D not resolved. V was cut by 9 bases and J by 2 bases, with 17 bases left in between. CDR3 size: 14 residues. Germline V gives CDR1 MNHEY, CDR2 SVGEGT. The CDR3 nucleotides read TGTGCCAGAGGTCGGGTTAACAGAACCTACGAGCAGTACGTC. It is translated as CARGRVNRTYEQYV.

This rearrangement joins TRBV20-1 to TRBJ2-7; TRBD1 might be the D (6 bases). CDR1 and CDR2 (germline): DFQATT, SNEGSKA (reference sequence). V was cut by 5 bases and J by 4 bases, with 15 bases left in between. The CDR3 has 13 residues. CDR3 residues: CSAPRQGKYEQYF. The CDR3 bases are TGCAGTGCTCCTCGTCAGGGGAAATACGAGCAGTACTTC.